The entry below describes one T cell receptor beta chain. The record originates from a study of blood T cell repertoires in COVID-19. In the study overall: Samples of COVID-19 (acute and convalescent) were obtained from the United States, Italy and Spain. In each case, the material was cDNA or gDNA derived from T cells, B-cell-depleted T cells, or PBMCs.

Original handling: The authors estimated nucleated cell counts from reference gene primer amplification. The assay was immunoSEQ multiplex PCR, and TCRdb's table has in-frame clones only and misses some. That table gives V, J and clone size, and the DNA gave D and trimming. This sample yields 85,000 to 100,000 clones, of which roughly 84% are seen a single time; roughly 13% belongs to the top ten. This CDR3 has 14 residues. Trimming removed 2 bases at V and 0 bases at J, with 5 bases between. CDR1 is MNHEY and CDR2 is SVGAGI in the germline V gene. Sequencing input: peripheral blood. This sequence joins TRBV6-5 and TRBJ1-3; D is possibly TRBD1 (5 bases). The source of this sequence is a woman aged 60-75 years in a cohort sampled during active or convalescent COVID-19. The chain's CDR3 is CASSYQGSGNTIYF. The CDR3 bases are TGTGCCAGCAGTTACCAGGGCTCTGGAAACACCATATATTTT.